The source of this TCR beta chain is a study of cytotoxic CD8 clonotypes in ibrutinib-treated CLL. Some clones are missing from TCRdb's copy, which holds only in-frame ones; the method was immunoSEQ multiplex PCR. The table shows roughly 150,000 clones, with approximately 80% occurring only once. Trimming removed 0 bases from V and 6 bases from J, with 16 bases in between. CDR1 and CDR2 from the germline V gene are MNHEY and SVGAGI. The CDR3 is made up of 16 amino acids. The sample here was PBMCs, taken after 24 months of ibrutinib treatment. This TCR derives from a human donor with chronic lymphocytic leukemia. The genes are TRBV6-5 and TRBJ2-3; D is uncertain. CDR3 DNA sequence: TGTGCCAGCAGTTACTCTTCGTTTTCGGCTATGGATACGCAGTATTTT. Encoded protein: CASSYSSFSAMDTQYF.